The rows below give T cell receptor beta chains drawn from one sample of a study of blood T cell repertoires in COVID-19. The method was immunoSEQ multiplex PCR; TCRdb's version includes in-frame clones alone and lacks a portion of them. The data show 150,000 to 200,000 clones, approximately 80% seen once. The sample taken for sequencing was peripheral blood. The receptors come from a human donor in a cohort sampled during active COVID-19. Both conserved end residues are part of each CDR3. D genes are given only for firm matches. The size of a clone is reported for some rows only, either as once, few or many, or as a class for expanded clones.

TRBV27	TRBJ2-1	.	13	.	CASSPLPGDEQFF	TGTGCCAGCAGTCCCCTACCCGGGGATGAGCAGTTCTTC
TRBV27	TRBJ2-1	.	17	TRBD1	CASSLAPGTGADNEQFF	TGTGCCAGCAGTTTAGCCCCCGGGACAGGGGCCGACAATGAGCAGTTCTTC
TRBV9	TRBJ2-1	once	16	.	CASSVHDSSGGLEQFF	TGTGCCAGCAGCGTTCACGATAGCAGCGGCGGCTTAGAGCAGTTCTTC
TRBV3-1/TRBV3-2	TRBJ2-6	.	14	.	CASQAGAGANVLTF	TGTGCCTCCCAAGCAGGGGCTGGGGCCAACGTCCTGACTTTC
TRBV3-1/TRBV3-2	TRBJ1-4	.	15	.	CASSQAPRKNEKLFF	TGTGCCAGCAGCCAAGCCCCCAGGAAGAATGAAAAACTGTTTTTT
TRBV10-3	TRBJ1-1	.	12	.	CAISDPGGLAFF	TGTGCCATCAGTGACCCTGGAGGTCTTGCTTTCTTT
TRBV5-4	TRBJ1-6	.	14	TRBD1	CASSLQGVNSPLHF	TGTGCCAGCAGCTTACAGGGGGTTAATTCACCCCTCCACTTT
TRBV30	TRBJ2-1	.	13	.	CAYISDAYNEQFF	TGTGCCTATATCAGTGATGCCTACAATGAGCAGTTCTTC
TRBV27	TRBJ2-1	.	15	.	CASRLRGGSYNEQFF	TGTGCCAGCAGACTTAGAGGGGGCTCCTACAATGAGCAGTTCTTC
TRBV11-2	TRBJ2-5	.	16	.	CASSYFRDPRSGAQYF	TGTGCCAGCAGCTACTTCCGGGACCCAAGGTCGGGGGCCCAGTACTTC
TRBV7-2	TRBJ1-5	.	15	.	CASSFHPGKGQPQHF	TGTGCCAGCAGCTTCCACCCAGGGAAGGGTCAGCCCCAGCATTTT
TRBV5-1	TRBJ1-1	.	14	.	CASSLRPRSTEAFF	TGCGCCAGCAGCTTACGGCCTCGGAGCACTGAAGCTTTCTTT
TRBV10-3	TRBJ1-4	.	18	TRBD1	CAIPSTPGQDATNEKLFF	TGTGCCATCCCCTCTACCCCGGGACAGGACGCAACTAATGAAAAACTGTTTTTT
TRBV6-5	TRBJ1-1	.	14	TRBD1	CASNWDRGRTEAFF	TGTGCCAGCAACTGGGACAGGGGGCGCACTGAAGCTTTCTTT
TRBV6-4	TRBJ1-6	.	14	.	CASSDSALMWSLHF	TGTGCCAGCAGTGACTCGGCCTTGATGTGGTCCCTCCACTTT
TRBV6-1	TRBJ2-5	.	17	TRBD2	CASSDTASGGAQETQYF	TGTGCCAGCAGTGATACAGCTAGCGGGGGAGCTCAAGAGACCCAGTACTTC
TRBV6-1	TRBJ2-7	.	16	TRBD2	CASSARGLEDSYEQYF	TGTGCCAGCAGTGCCCGCGGACTAGAGGACTCCTACGAGCAGTACTTC
TRBV9	TRBJ2-5	once	14	TRBD2	CASSDGGAVETQYF	TGTGCCAGCAGTGACGGGGGGGCCGTAGAGACCCAGTACTTC
TRBV5-4	TRBJ2-7	.	15	TRBD2	CASSLERGDSYEQYF	TGTGCCAGCAGCTTGGAGCGGGGGGACTCCTACGAGCAGTACTTC
TRBV3-1/TRBV3-2	TRBJ2-5	once	14	.	CASSLQGGPETQYF	TGTGCCAGCAGCCTCCAGGGGGGCCCAGAGACCCAGTACTTC
TRBV7-3	TRBJ2-1	.	14	TRBD1	CASSPGTEYNEQFF	TGTGCCAGCAGCCCTGGGACAGAATACAATGAGCAGTTCTTC
TRBV13	TRBJ2-3	.	14	TRBD1	CASSRTGVGDTQYF	TGTGCCAGCAGCCGGACAGGGGTTGGAGATACGCAGTATTTT
TRBV3-1/TRBV3-2	TRBJ2-6	.	19	TRBD1	CASSQEGDRAPSGANVLTF	TGTGCCAGCAGCCAAGAGGGGGACAGGGCCCCCTCTGGGGCCAACGTCCTGACTTTC
TRBV11-2	TRBJ2-7	.	15	.	CASSLTQDRPYEQYF	TGTGCCAGCAGCTTAACCCAGGACAGACCCTACGAGCAGTACTTC
TRBV7-9	TRBJ1-1	.	13	.	CASSLNRDTEAFF	TGTGCCAGCAGCTTAAACCGGGATACTGAAGCTTTCTTT
TRBV5-6	TRBJ1-2	.	13	TRBD1	CASSLGQGDGYTF	TGTGCCAGCAGCTTGGGACAGGGTGATGGCTACACCTTC
TRBV30	TRBJ2-3	.	15	TRBD2	CAWSSSGGATDTQYF	TGTGCCTGGAGTAGCAGCGGGGGGGCAACAGATACGCAGTATTTT
TRBV10-3	TRBJ2-2	.	18	TRBD1	CAISQRTLRDRGTGELFF	TGTGCCATCAGTCAACGCACCCTCCGGGACAGGGGTACCGGGGAGCTGTTTTTT
TRBV4-1	TRBJ1-2	.	15	TRBD1	CASSPRPGQGYGYTF	TGCGCCAGCAGCCCCCGACCGGGACAGGGTTATGGCTACACCTTC
TRBV19	TRBJ2-2	.	13	.	CATLLSSTGELFF	TGTGCCACGCTCCTTAGTAGTACCGGGGAGCTGTTTTTT
TRBV6-6	TRBJ1-1	.	17	.	CASSPLPGQGPTPEAFF	TGTGCCAGCAGTCCCCTCCCGGGACAAGGCCCCACACCTGAAGCTTTCTTT
TRBV11-3	TRBJ2-1	.	15	.	CASSLEGASYNEQFF	TGTGCCAGCAGCTTAGAGGGGGCCTCCTACAATGAGCAGTTCTTC
TRBV19	TRBJ1-2	.	13	TRBD1	CASSWDRNYGYTF	TGTGCCAGTAGTTGGGACAGGAACTATGGCTACACCTTC
TRBV5-1	TRBJ2-1	few	14	.	CASSLGAVAHEQFF	TGCGCCAGCAGCTTGGGGGCAGTTGCCCATGAGCAGTTCTTC
TRBV11-2	TRBJ1-1	.	15	TRBD1	CASIEGTVKNTEAFF	TGTGCCAGCATCGAAGGGACAGTCAAAAACACTGAAGCTTTCTTT
TRBV12-3/TRBV12-4	TRBJ2-7	.	11	.	CASSSSYEQYF	TGTGCCAGCAGTTCTTCCTACGAGCAGTACTTC
TRBV2	TRBJ1-2	.	14	.	CASSEYITNYGYTF	TGTGCCAGCAGTGAGTACATAACTAACTATGGCTACACCTTC
TRBV6-5	TRBJ1-6	few	13	TRBD1	CASTDRGNSPLHF	TGTGCCAGCACGGACAGGGGTAATTCACCCCTCCACTTT
TRBV19	TRBJ2-2	.	16	TRBD1	CASSIWTGGADGELFF	TGTGCCAGTAGTATTTGGACAGGGGGCGCGGACGGGGAGCTGTTTTTT
TRBV4-1	TRBJ1-2	.	16	TRBD1	CASSQGGQGANYGYTF	TGCGCCAGCAGCCAAGGCGGACAGGGGGCTAACTATGGCTACACCTTC
TRBV6-2/TRBV6-3	TRBJ2-1	once	12	.	CASSYTRAEQFF	TGTGCCAGCAGTTACACCAGGGCTGAGCAGTTCTTC
TRBV30	TRBJ2-7	.	13	.	CAWSVLSGSEQYF	TGTGCCTGGAGTGTACTCTCGGGTAGCGAGCAGTACTTC
TRBV5-4	TRBJ1-6	.	14	.	CASSLPGWYSPLHF	TGTGCCAGCAGCTTGCCAGGGTGGTATTCACCCCTCCACTTT
TRBV20-1	TRBJ2-5	.	12	TRBD2	CSASGGGGTQYF	TGCAGTGCTAGTGGCGGGGGAGGGACCCAGTACTTC
TRBV5-1	TRBJ2-7	once	13	.	CASSLESSYEQYF	TGCGCCAGCAGCTTGGAGTCCAGCTACGAGCAGTACTTC
TRBV5-6	TRBJ1-1	few	13	.	CASSLGQSTEAFF	TGTGCCAGCAGCTTAGGACAGAGCACTGAAGCTTTCTTT
TRBV7-6	TRBJ2-7	.	18	TRBD2	CASSFGTSGGTTSYEQYF	TGTGCCAGCAGCTTCGGGACTAGCGGGGGTACAACCTCCTACGAGCAGTACTTC
TRBV5-1	TRBJ2-5	many	16	TRBD2	CASSSGTGGYQETQYF	TGCGCCAGCAGCTCCGGGACCGGGGGGTACCAAGAGACCCAGTACTTC
TRBV5-4	TRBJ1-4	.	16	TRBD1	CASSLHPGQGNEKLFF	TGTGCCAGCAGCCTACATCCGGGACAGGGGAATGAAAAACTGTTTTTT
TRBV9	TRBJ2-5	.	14	TRBD2	CASSVGSGGMTQYF	TGTGCCAGCAGCGTAGGGTCGGGAGGGATGACCCAGTACTTC
TRBV2	TRBJ1-1	.	12	.	CASGRRVPEAFF	TGTGCCAGCGGTCGCAGGGTGCCTGAAGCTTTCTTT